These 12 T cell receptor beta chains were all obtained from the same sample, sequenced in a study of control samples from healthy donors and cancer patients. Sequenced by immunoSEQ multiplex PCR; TCRdb stores in-frame clones only, minus some. The sample carries more than 75,000 clones, approximately 81% recorded once. Sample: blood. These receptors all stem from a woman in her 30s in good health.

This rearrangement joins TRBV10-3 to TRBJ2-3, with unresolved D. Germline V gene data show CDR1 as ENHRY and CDR2 as SYGVKD. CDR3 length equals 15 residues. V dropped 7 bases and J dropped 2 bases, with 16 bases sitting between them. CDR3: CAIKSQASVTDTQYF. The DNA of the CDR3 is TGTGCCATCAAATCCCAGGCTTCAGTCACAGATACGCAGTATTTT.

This chain links TRBV3-1 (or the pseudogene TRBV3-2) with TRBJ2-5; D is unclear. Looked up from germline, CDR1 is LGHDT and CDR2 is YNNKEL (reference sequence). The CDR3 is made up of 13 amino acids. The V end was cut by 0 bases, the J end by 3 bases, with 5 bases between. The DNA for the CDR3 is TGTGCCAGCAGCCAAGAGATAGAAGAGACCCAGTACTTC. As protein: CASSQEIEETQYF.

The rearrangement uses TRBV5-5 and TRBJ1-5; D gene ambiguous. CDR1 and CDR2 from the germline V gene are SGHKS and YYEKEE (reference sequence). V gave up 0 bases and J gave up 3 bases, with 7 bases separating them. This CDR3 region has 14 residues. CDR3 loop: CASSLGMTNQPQHF. Written as DNA, the CDR3 is TGTGCCAGCAGCTTGGGCATGACCAATCAGCCCCAGCATTTT.

This clone was observed once. The chain couples TRBV6-1 to TRBJ2-1, with D perhaps matching TRBD2 (6 bases). The CDR3 extends over 16 amino acids. V was pared by 2 bases and J by 8 bases, with 19 bases between. The germline V gene has CDR1 MNHNS and CDR2 SASEGT. CDR3 nucleotides: TGTGCCAGCAGTGAAATCCTCGCGGGGCTAATTGATGAGCAGTTCTTC. As protein: CASSEILAGLIDEQFF.

The V call is TRBV7-3, the J call TRBJ2-2; TRBD2 might be the D (5 bases). Germline-derived CDR1 and CDR2 are SGHTA and FQGTGA. CDR3 length: 14 amino acids. Trimming pared 5 bases from V and 6 bases from J, leaving 13 bases between. CDR3: CASSETVRAGELFF. In DNA, the CDR3 is TGTGCCAGCAGCGAAACAGTGAGGGCCGGGGAGCTGTTTTTT.

This clone was detected once. The gene calls are TRBV30 and TRBJ2-3; D unresolved. This CDR3 is 14 amino acids long. Germline V gene sequence: CDR1 GTSNPN, CDR2 SVGIG (reference sequence). V lost 5 bases and J 9 bases, leaving 21 bases between the germline ends. The CDR3 nucleotides read TGTGCCTGGGGCGCCGGGTCTGCGGTAGAGACGCAGTATTTT. The encoded protein is CAWGAGSAVETQYF.

The rearrangement links TRBV5-6 to TRBJ2-7; 10 nucleotides agree with TRBD1. CDR3 length: 14 residues. The trim removed 2 bases at V and 4 bases at J, leaving 3 bases unmatched. CDR1 and CDR2 from the germline V gene are SGHDT and YYEEEE. Here the CDR3 DNA reads TGTGCCAGCAGCTTCGGACAGGGGGGATACGAGCAGTACTTC. Its protein product is CASSFGQGGYEQYF.

This clone was recorded at least ten times. The sample contains more than one DNA sequence encoding this CDR3. This rearrangement joins TRBV19 to TRBJ2-5; 12 nucleotides align to TRBD2. CDR3 length: 16 amino acids. The V gene's germline CDR1 is LNHDA and CDR2 SQIVND (reference sequence). V dropped 5 bases and J dropped 2; count of bases not matched to a gene: 6. CDR3 sequence: CASSGGLAGRQETQYF. The CDR3 DNA sequence: TGTGCCAGTAGTGGCGGACTAGCGGGGCGTCAAGAGACCCAGTACTTC.

The chain is built from TRBV11-2 and TRBJ2-7; 7 bases match TRBD1. The germline V gene encodes CDR1 SGHAT and CDR2 FQNNGV. There are 15 residues in the CDR3. The junction had 5 bases not matched to a gene; V was cut back by 0 bases and J by 3 bases. The CDR3 reads CASSLERGQSYEQYF. CDR3 nucleotides: TGTGCCAGCAGCTTAGAGAGGGGGCAGAGCTACGAGCAGTACTTC.

J is TRBJ1-3 and V is TRBV6-1; TRBD1 is a possible D gene (5 bases). Trimming cost V 2 bases and J 4 bases, with 9 bases left between them. This CDR3 is built from 14 residues. Germline CDR1 MNHNS, CDR2 SASEGT. The CDR3 DNA follows: TGTGCCAGCAGTGAACGGGGGGGAGGAAACACCATATATTTT. Encoded protein: CASSERGGGNTIYF.

This chain uses TRBV4-1 with TRBJ2-7, with 8 bases identical to TRBD2. Germline V gene lookup returns CDR1 MGHRA and CDR2 YSYEKL. The CDR3 runs to 16 residues. V shed 3 bases and J 1 base; nucleotides not matched to a gene: 8. Written as DNA, the CDR3 is TGCGCCAGCAGCCACCACGGGGGGGACATATCCTACGAGCAGTACTTC. Protein product: CASSHHGGDISYEQYF.

This clone was observed a few times. This chain joins TRBV9 and TRBJ2-2, with 7 bases identical to TRBD1. Germline V CDR1 and CDR2: SGDLS, YYNGEE. The CDR3 covers 15 residues. Trimming at V came to 6 bases and at J to 5 bases, leaving 10 bases not matched to a gene. The CDR3 DNA sequence: TGTGCCAGCACTAGGGGGCTACTCTCTACCGGGGAGCTGTTTTTT. It encodes CASTRGLLSTGELFF.